The 19 T cell receptor beta chains below all came from one sample that was sequenced in a study of blood T cell repertoires in COVID-19. Profiling relied on immunoSEQ multiplex PCR, and the TCRdb table lists in-frame clones only, not all of them. Of over 600,000 clones listed, 90% are singletons. The specimen sequenced was peripheral blood. The receptor set was obtained from a woman aged 18-30 years with acute or convalescent COVID-19.

J is TRBJ2-7 and V is TRBV19; TRBD1 matches at 8 bases. V lost 5 bases, J lost 2 bases, and 8 bases stayed unmatched. Germline assignment: CDR1 LNHDA and CDR2 SQIVND (reference sequence). CDR3 size: 15 residues. CDR3 DNA: TGTGCCAGTAGTCCCCCGGACAGGGAAGCCTACGAGCAGTACTTC. This gives the protein CASSPPDREAYEQYF.

The J gene is TRBJ2-1, the V gene TRBV7-9; the match to TRBD2 covers 7 bases. The CDR3 covers 16 residues. The trim removed 5 bases at V and 4 bases at J, leaving 11 bases unmatched. CDR1 is SEHNR and CDR2 is FQNEAQ in the germline V gene (reference sequence). The CDR3 is CASSPAGLGFYNEQFF. CDR3 coding DNA: TGTGCCAGCAGCCCGGCCGGACTAGGTTTTTACAATGAGCAGTTCTTC. The full variable domain, its missing parts supplied by reference TRBV7-9 and TRBJ2-1, is DTGVSQNPRHKITKRGQNVTFRCDPISEHNRLYWYRQTLGQGPEFLTYFQNEAQLEKSRLLSDRFSAERPKGSFSTLEIQRTEQGDSAMYLCASSPAGLGFYNEQFFGPGTRLTVL.

The chain uses TRBV7-9 and TRBJ2-7; 9 nucleotides line up with TRBD1. The CDR3 is 15 residues long. The V gene end was trimmed by 2 bases and the J gene end by 5 bases; junction bases not matched to a gene: 7. Germline V gives CDR1 SEHNR, CDR2 FQNEAQ (reference sequence). The CDR3 is CASSLPGTGLNEQYF. The DNA of the CDR3 is TGTGCCAGCAGCTTACCCGGGACAGGGTTAAACGAGCAGTACTTC.

The chain uses TRBV4-1 and TRBJ1-1, with TRBD1 matching over 8 bases. Germline CDR1 reads MGHRA; CDR2 reads YSYEKL. CDR3 length: 15 amino acids. With V trimmed by 0 bases and J by 4 bases, 4 bases remained unmatched. CDR3 sequence: CASSQEGTGTTEAFF. The DNA of the CDR3 is TGCGCCAGCAGCCAAGAGGGGACAGGTACCACTGAAGCTTTCTTT.

This chain uses TRBV21-1 with TRBJ2-7; the DNA was not compared with TRBD2, the D call given in the table. TRBV21-1 is shown as a pseudogene. The CDR3 is made up of 15 amino acids. The CDR3 DNA is TGTGCCAGCAGCCGTACGGGGGGATTAACCTACGAGCAGTACTTC. Protein sequence: CASSRTGGLTYEQYF.

The chain couples TRBV7-6 to TRBJ2-1; TRBD1 matches at 8 bases. CDR3 length equals 13 residues. Germline V gene lookup returns CDR1 SGHVS and CDR2 FNYEAQ. V was clipped by 6 bases and J by 6 bases; unmatched bases: 4. The CDR3 here is CASSPGQGNEQFF. The CDR3 bases are TGTGCCAGCAGTCCCGGACAGGGCAATGAGCAGTTCTTC.

This clone came up once. The chain uses TRBV2 and TRBJ1-1, with a possible D match to TRBD1 (6 bases). The CDR3 runs to 16 residues. Trimming removed 6 bases from V and 0 bases from J, with 17 bases in between. Germline CDR1 SNHLY, CDR2 FYNNEI. CDR3 amino acids: CASSTGRERMNTEAFF. The CDR3 DNA reads TGTGCCAGCAGCACAGGGAGGGAAAGAATGAACACTGAAGCTTTCTTT.

The chain recombines TRBV27 with TRBJ1-2, with TRBD1 as a possible D gene (5 bases). Germline assignment: CDR1 MNHEY and CDR2 SMNVEV (reference sequence). V gave up 2 bases and J gave up 4 bases, with 20 bases separating them. CDR3 size: 17 residues. Here the CDR3 reads CASSLISRQGGLYGYTF. In DNA form, the CDR3 reads TGTGCCAGCAGTTTAATTAGTCGGCAGGGAGGACTCTATGGCTACACCTTC.

The V gene is TRBV19, the J gene TRBJ1-3; no definite D call. The V and J ends lost 5 bases and 1 base respectively, with 6 bases between them. Germline values: CDR1 LNHDA, CDR2 SQIVND (reference sequence). The CDR3 loop spans 13 amino acids. Written as DNA, the CDR3 is TGTGCCAGTAGTCATGTTTCTGGAAACACCATATATTTT. Its protein product is CASSHVSGNTIYF.

The chain joins TRBV9 to TRBJ2-1, with TRBD2 matching over 16 bases. This CDR3 region has 17 residues. V lost 4 bases and J lost 4; bases outside the gene matches: 5. Germline V gene sequence: CDR1 SGDLS, CDR2 YYNGEE. The CDR3 DNA sequence: TGTGCCAGCAGCATGGGACTAGCGGGGGGGAGATACAATGAGCAGTTCTTC. Protein: CASSMGLAGGRYNEQFF.

The chain has TRBV15 and TRBJ1-2; 10 nucleotides agree with TRBD1. With V trimmed by 5 bases and J by 10 bases, 10 bases remained unmatched. Germline lookup yields CDR1 LNHNV and CDR2 YYDKDF (reference sequence). This CDR3 has 14 amino acids. This CDR3 is CATSPGRDRGIYTF. As DNA, the CDR3 is TGTGCCACCAGCCCCGGCCGGGACAGGGGCATCTACACCTTC.

On this clone: A read error may account for a junction end that differs from germline. CDR3 in DNA: TGTGCCAGCAACTTACTTTCGGGGGTCGCTGAAGCTTTCTTT. It yields the protein CASNLLSGVAEAFF. The chain links TRBV7-2 to TRBJ1-1; TRBD1 might be the D (5 bases). This CDR3 region has 14 residues. Germline V lookup: CDR1 SGHTA, CDR2 FQGNSA. Combining the CDR3 with reference TRBV7-2 and TRBJ1-1 gives the whole variable domain GAGVSQSPSNKVTEKGKDVELRCDPISGHTALYWYRQSLGQGLEFLIYFQGNSAPDKSGLPSDRFSAERTGGSVSTLTIQRTQQEDSAVYLCASNLLSGVAEAFFGQGTRLTVV.

This clone was recorded only once. This chain joins TRBV7-9 and TRBJ2-5, with 8 positions matching TRBD2. The CDR3 runs 15 residues. Losses at the gene ends were 0 bases for V and 2 bases for J; bases not matched to a gene: 2. The germline gives CDR1 SEHNR, CDR2 FQNEAQ (reference sequence). CDR3 residues: CASSLAGLGQETQYF. Written as DNA, the CDR3 is TGTGCCAGCAGCTTAGCGGGACTAGGGCAAGAGACCCAGTACTTC.

The chain joins TRBV2 to TRBJ2-1; TRBD2 agrees at 9 bases. With V trimmed by 6 bases and J by 4 bases, 4 bases remained unmatched. CDR1 and CDR2 from the germline V gene are SNHLY and FYNNEI. The CDR3 contains 14 residues. CDR3 DNA: TGTGCCAGCAGGAATAGCGGGGGATACAATGAGCAGTTCTTC. Protein product: CASRNSGGYNEQFF.

This sequence joins TRBV5-1 and TRBJ1-1; D perhaps matches TRBD1 (6 bases). Trimming left V 0 bases short and J 1 base short, with 16 bases between. The germline V gene has CDR1 SGHRS and CDR2 YFSETQ. The CDR3 totals 17 residues. CDR3 loop: CASSLGSLMGQNTEAFF. The CDR3 bases are TGCGCCAGCAGCTTGGGCTCTTTAATGGGACAGAACACTGAAGCTTTCTTT.

The rearrangement links TRBV6-1 to TRBJ1-2; no firm D call. The V end was cut by 1 base, the J end by 0 bases, with 6 bases between. CDR3 length equals 14 residues. Germline V lookup: CDR1 MNHNS, CDR2 SASEGT. This chain's CDR3 is CASSEDRTNYGYTF. The CDR3 nucleotides are TGTGCCAGCAGTGAAGACAGAACTAACTATGGCTACACCTTC.

J is TRBJ1-6 and V is TRBV5-1, with 10 nucleotides matching TRBD1. The junction had 4 bases not matched to a gene; V was cut back by 4 bases and J by 12 bases. The CDR3 spans 13 residues. In germline, CDR1 is SGHRS, CDR2 YFSETQ. The CDR3 region has the DNA TGCGCCAGCAGCCCCGACAGGGGGCAACCCCTCCACTTT. This codes for CASSPDRGQPLHF.

The V call is TRBV24-1, the J call TRBJ2-1, with D possibly being TRBD1 (5 bases). The V gene's germline CDR1 is KGHDR and CDR2 SFDVKD. This CDR3 region has 16 residues. Trimming cost V 1 base and J 4 bases, with 13 bases left between them. This CDR3 is CATSDFRRGLYNEQFF. CDR3 DNA sequence: TGTGCCACCAGTGATTTTAGAAGGGGTCTTTACAATGAGCAGTTCTTC.

The genes are TRBV9 and TRBJ1-3, with D possibly being TRBD1 (5 bases). The CDR3 runs 18 residues. Trimming took 0 bases from V and 0 from J, leaving 16 bases between them. From germline, CDR1 is SGDLS and CDR2 YYNGEE. CDR3 nucleotide sequence: TGTGCCAGCAGCGTAGAAGGATGGGGCACTCCCTCTGGAAACACCATATATTTT. Translated, it gives CASSVEGWGTPSGNTIYF.